This T cell receptor (beta chain) is from a study of CD8 T cells in ankylosing spondylitis. Whole-study results and caveats: Certain motif variants had earlier been reported in reactive arthritis synovial fluid and blood. Seemingly distinctive of ankylosing spondylitis blood was a TCR beta motif formed by eight highly homologous variants.

Of note for this clonotype: The antigen remains unidentified.

TCRdb recomputed calls from the 5' RACE reads with MiXCR, one row per CDR3 protein. The sample records over 400,000 distinct CDR3 sequences, roughly 27% being singletons. Germline CDR1 and CDR2: LNHDA and SQIVND (reference sequence). Between the trimmed V and J ends, which lost 8 bases and 3 bases, there was a span of 13 bases. The CDR3 covers 13 residues. This receptor was taken from a male donor with ankylosing spondylitis. This sequence joins TRBV19 and TRBJ2-5, with D possibly being TRBD1 (5 bases). The sequenced sample consisted of blood, either unsorted or a sorted T cell fraction (not recorded which). CDR3 loop: CASRFQGEETQYF. The DNA of the CDR3 is TGTGCCAGTCGGTTTCAGGGCGAAGAGACCCAGTACTTC.